The source of this TCR beta chain is a study of identical twins. This CDR3 is 14 amino acids long. Per the germline V gene, CDR1 is MNHEY and CDR2 is SVGAGI. With 4 bases removed from V and 9 bases from J, the gap between germline ends came to 16 bases. In TCRdb, the 5' RACE reads were re-called with MiXCR into one record per CDR3 protein. Of approximately 220,000 distinct CDR3 sequences in the sample, about a tenth were seen once. Turning to this clonotype: Its antigen is not known.

Regarding the study as a whole: Insertion counts were lower in abundant cord blood beta clonotypes, a trend that memory repertoires did not show.

The chain is built from TRBV6-5 and TRBJ2-1; D perhaps matches TRBD1 (6 bases). The sequencing input was memory (CD45RO+) T cells sorted from blood. The TCR was taken from a woman between 18 and 29 years old in good health. CDR3 amino acids: CASSSVQGRGEQFF. The CDR3 DNA follows: TGTGCCAGCAGTTCTGTTCAGGGGCGTGGTGAGCAGTTCTTC.